This TCR beta chain was found in a study of cytomegalovirus exposure and HLA in healthy donors. The length of the CDR3 is 18 residues. Germline V gives CDR1 SGHVS, CDR2 FNYEAQ. V was clipped by 5 bases and J by 8 bases; unmatched bases: 18. It was with 60 Vbeta and 13 Jbeta primers that the PCR ran. Sequencing was performed with immunoSEQ multiplex PCR; in TCRdb, only in-frame clones are kept and a portion is missing. The sample includes 180,000 or so clones, roughly 76% of them seen just once. The rearrangement uses TRBV7-6 and TRBJ2-1, with 10 bases identical to TRBD1. Sequenced: PBMCs. This sequence was found in a woman under 30 in good health and CMV-seropositive. As DNA, the CDR3 is TGTGCCAGCAGCCCAGCAGGGACAGGGGTCCTATTGGGCGATGAGCAGTTCTTC. Protein: CASSPAGTGVLLGDEQFF. The full variable domain, completed using reference TRBV7-6 and TRBJ2-1, is GAGVSQSPRYKVTKRGQDVALRCDPISGHVSLYWYRQALGQGPEFLTYFNYEAQQDKSGLPNDRFSAERPEGSISTLTIQRTEQRDSAMYRCASSPAGTGVLLGDEQFFGPGTRLTVL.